This T cell receptor beta chain emerged from a study of CD8 T cells in Susac syndrome. V dropped 5 bases and J dropped 5; count of bases not matched to a gene: 7. The CDR3 is made up of 15 amino acids. Germline CDR1 SGHVS, CDR2 FQNEAQ. This clonotype was observed a single time. RNA was extracted with the RNeasy kit, and a quantity of about 0.45 to 1 ug was reverse transcribed using random hexamers. One entry per CDR3 protein results from TCRdb running MiXCR on the immunoSEQ multiplex PCR reads. Here the sample spans some 160,000 distinct CDR3 sequences, about 94% being singletons. Material: CD4+ T cells from PBMCs. This TCR came from a human donor with Susac syndrome. The chain uses TRBV7-8 and TRBJ2-5; 11 bases are shared with TRBD2. CDR3 bases: TGTGCCAGCAGCACTCGACTAGCGGGGAAGGAGACCCAGTACTTC. It encodes CASSTRLAGKETQYF.